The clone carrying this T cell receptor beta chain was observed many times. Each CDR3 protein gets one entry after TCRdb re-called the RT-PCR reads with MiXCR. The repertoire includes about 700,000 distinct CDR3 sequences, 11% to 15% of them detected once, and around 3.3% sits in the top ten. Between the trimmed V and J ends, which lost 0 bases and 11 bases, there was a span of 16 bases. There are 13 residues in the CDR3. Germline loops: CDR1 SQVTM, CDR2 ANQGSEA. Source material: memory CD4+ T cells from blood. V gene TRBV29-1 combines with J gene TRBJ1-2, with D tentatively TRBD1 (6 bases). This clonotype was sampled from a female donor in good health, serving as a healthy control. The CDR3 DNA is TGCAGCGTTGAAGACCCGATACAGGGAAGGTACACCTTC. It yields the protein CSVEDPIQGRYTF.